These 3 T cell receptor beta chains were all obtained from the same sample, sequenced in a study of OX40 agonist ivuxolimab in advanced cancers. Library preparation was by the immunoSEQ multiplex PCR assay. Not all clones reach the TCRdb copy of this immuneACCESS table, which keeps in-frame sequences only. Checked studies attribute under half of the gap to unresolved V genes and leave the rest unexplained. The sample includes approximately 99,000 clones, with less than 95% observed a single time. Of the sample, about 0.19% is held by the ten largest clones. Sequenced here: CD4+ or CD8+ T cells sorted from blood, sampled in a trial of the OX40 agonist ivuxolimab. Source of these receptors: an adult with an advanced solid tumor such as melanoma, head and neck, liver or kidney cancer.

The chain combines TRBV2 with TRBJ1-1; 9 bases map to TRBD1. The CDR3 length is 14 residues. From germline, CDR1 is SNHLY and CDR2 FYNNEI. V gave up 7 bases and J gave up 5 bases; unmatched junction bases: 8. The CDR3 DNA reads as TGTGCCAGCATTAAAACCGACAGGGGGACTGAAGCTTTCTTT. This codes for CASIKTDRGTEAFF.

CDR3 sequence: CASSRTGGANTEAFF. In DNA form, the CDR3 reads TGTGCCAGCAGCCGCACCGGGGGGGCGAACACTGAAGCTTTCTTT. The chain uses TRBV11-2 and TRBJ1-1; D might be TRBD1 (6 bases). Per the germline V gene, CDR1 is SGHAT and CDR2 is FQNNGV. The CDR3 spans 15 residues. V was cut by 5 bases and J by 1 base, with 14 bases left in between.

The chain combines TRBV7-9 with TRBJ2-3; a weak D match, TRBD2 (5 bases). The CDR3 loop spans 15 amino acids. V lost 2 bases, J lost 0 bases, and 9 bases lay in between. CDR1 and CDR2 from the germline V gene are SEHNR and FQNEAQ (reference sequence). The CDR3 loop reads CASSLIAPSTDTQYF. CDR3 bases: TGTGCCAGCAGCTTAATAGCGCCTAGCACAGATACGCAGTATTTT.